The 21 T cell receptor beta chains listed next were all sequenced from one sample in a study of cytomegalovirus exposure and HLA in healthy donors. The PCR made use of 60 Vbeta and 13 Jbeta primers. Clones were read by immunoSEQ multiplex PCR, and TCRdb kept only the in-frame ones, dropping some. The sample is made up of about 120,000 clones, and the top ten hold under 7% of it. Sequenced: PBMCs. The receptor set was obtained from a man aged 40-55 years in good health and CMV-seropositive.

This chain joins TRBV7-9 and TRBJ2-3; 12 positions match TRBD2. Germline-derived CDR1 and CDR2 are SEHNR and FQNEAQ (reference sequence). J was trimmed by 7 bases and V by 6 bases; bases with no gene match: 8. CDR3 length: 15 residues. CDR3 sequence reads: CASRPPGLAGYTQYF. CDR3 in DNA: TGTGCCAGCAGGCCTCCGGGACTAGCGGGTTATACGCAGTATTTT.

The rearrangement uses TRBV5-6 and TRBJ2-1, with D possibly matching TRBD2 (5 bases). The germline V and J ends were trimmed by 2 bases and 1 base, with 7 bases remaining between them. The length of the CDR3 is 14 residues. Germline-derived CDR1 and CDR2 are SGHDT and YYEEEE. In DNA, the CDR3 is TGTGCCAGCAGCTTAGGCGGGTCCTACAATGAGCAGTTCTTC. As protein: CASSLGGSYNEQFF.

A note on this clone: Distinct nucleotide sequences in the sample also encode this CDR3. This rearrangement joins TRBV19 to TRBJ2-1, with D perhaps matching TRBD2 (6 bases). With 5 bases removed from V and 0 bases from J, the gap between germline ends came to 8 bases. The CDR3 contains 14 residues. Germline-derived CDR1 and CDR2 are LNHDA and SQIVND (reference sequence). The CDR3 reads CASSGGSSYNEQFF. The CDR3 nucleotides are TGTGCCAGTAGTGGAGGGAGCTCCTACAATGAGCAGTTCTTC.

In DNA, the CDR3 is TGTGCCAGCAGTCCCCGACTAGCGGGAGATTCCGGGGAGCTGTTTTTT. It specifies CASSPRLAGDSGELFF. The chain employs TRBV27 and TRBJ2-2, with 12 bases identical to TRBD2. There are 16 residues in the CDR3. Germline loops: CDR1 MNHEY, CDR2 SMNVEV (reference sequence). V gave up 5 bases and J gave up 6 bases; unmatched junction bases: 7.

The rearrangement links TRBV14 to TRBJ1-2; tentatively, D is TRBD1 (5 bases). The CDR3 has 15 amino acids. Trimming took off 5 bases at V and 4 bases at J, with 17 bases between the two ends. Per the germline V gene, CDR1 is SGHDN and CDR2 is FVKESK. CDR3 DNA sequence: TGTGCCAGCAGCGGATGGGATCCGGGGGTCTATGGCTACACCTTC. Amino acid sequence: CASSGWDPGVYGYTF.

This chain connects TRBV7-9 to TRBJ2-2, with D possibly being TRBD1 (6 bases). Trimming pared 0 bases from V and 3 bases from J, leaving 11 bases between. The CDR3 length is 16 residues. Germline values: CDR1 SEHNR, CDR2 FQNEAQ (reference sequence). CDR3 coding DNA: TGTGCCAGCAGCTTAGCCCAGGGGATTGACACCGGGGAGCTGTTTTTT. Residues: CASSLAQGIDTGELFF.

The V and J genes are TRBV7-2 and TRBJ2-1; D is uncertain. The CDR3 runs 13 residues. V was trimmed by 8 bases and J by 5 bases, leaving 13 bases between them. From germline, CDR1 is SGHTA and CDR2 FQGNSA. The CDR3 spells CASCRNYNNEQFF. CDR3 DNA sequence: TGTGCCAGCTGTCGGAACTATAACAATGAGCAGTTCTTC.

The J gene is TRBJ2-3, the V gene TRBV5-1; a weak D match, TRBD2 (5 bases). Germline values: CDR1 SGHRS, CDR2 YFSETQ. The V and J ends lost 3 bases and 0 bases respectively, with 5 bases between them. The CDR3 totals 13 residues. CDR3 sequence: CASSWESTDTQYF. The DNA of the CDR3 is TGCGCCAGCAGCTGGGAGAGCACAGATACGCAGTATTTT.

The chain is built from TRBV29-1 and TRBJ1-1; the match to TRBD1 covers 7 bases. This CDR3 is 14 amino acids long. J was trimmed by 3 bases and V by 2 bases; bases with no gene match: 6. Germline CDR1 is SQVTM and CDR2 is ANQGSEA. The CDR3: CSVENTGQHTEAFF. For the CDR3, the DNA is TGCAGCGTTGAAAACACGGGACAGCACACTGAAGCTTTCTTT.

This chain uses TRBV6-5 with TRBJ2-3, with 7 positions matching TRBD2. The CDR3 runs 14 residues. CDR1 is MNHEY and CDR2 is SVGAGI in the germline V gene. With V trimmed by 5 bases and J by 4 bases, 6 bases remained unmatched. This chain's CDR3 is CASSPGRAADTQYF. The CDR3 DNA follows: TGTGCCAGCAGTCCTGGGAGGGCCGCAGATACGCAGTATTTT.

The chain is built from TRBV6-5 and TRBJ1-1; tentative D call: TRBD1 (6 bases). This CDR3 is 13 amino acids long. Per germline, CDR1 MNHEY and CDR2 SVGAGI. The germline V and J ends were trimmed by 5 bases and 6 bases, with 13 bases remaining between them. CDR3 residues: CASSRQAFPEAFF. CDR3 nucleotides: TGTGCCAGCAGTCGACAGGCTTTCCCTGAAGCTTTCTTT.

V gene TRBV27 combines with J gene TRBJ2-6; D is unresolved. The CDR3 contains 19 residues. V was pared by 0 bases and J by 0 bases, with 15 bases between. Germline loops: CDR1 MNHEY, CDR2 SMNVEV (reference sequence). CDR3 in DNA: TGTGCCAGCAGTTTATCCTTGCCTGGTCCGGGCTCTGGGGCCAACGTCCTGACTTTC. Amino acid sequence: CASSLSLPGPGSGANVLTF.

The V call is TRBV5-1, the J call TRBJ2-5, with D perhaps TRBD2 (5 bases). V lost 5 bases and J 5 bases, leaving 16 bases between the germline ends. This CDR3 has 14 amino acids. Germline CDR1 reads SGHRS; CDR2 reads YFSETQ. The CDR3 region is CASRSLGGFETQYF. Written as DNA, the CDR3 is TGCGCCAGCAGATCCCTAGGAGGTTTCGAGACCCAGTACTTC.

The gene calls are TRBV6-1 and TRBJ1-5; weak D call: TRBD1 (6 bases). The CDR3 contains 16 residues. Per the germline V gene, CDR1 is MNHNS and CDR2 is SASEGT. V was clipped by 0 bases and J by 4 bases, with 13 bases between them. CDR3 sequence reads: CASSEAFRDKNQPQHF. The CDR3 DNA sequence: TGTGCCAGCAGTGAAGCTTTTCGGGACAAAAATCAGCCCCAGCATTTT.

This chain uses TRBV7-9 with TRBJ2-7; TRBD2 agrees at 8 bases. The CDR3 contains 15 residues. Looked up from germline, CDR1 is SEHNR and CDR2 is FQNEAQ (reference sequence). Unmatched junction bases numbered 9, after V lost 5 bases and J lost 3 bases. CDR3 in DNA: TGTGCCAGCAGCCCCCCACTAGCGGAAGACTACGAGCAGTACTTC. Its translation is CASSPPLAEDYEQYF.

This chain links TRBV19 with TRBJ2-2, with D perhaps matching TRBD1 (6 bases). Germline V lookup: CDR1 LNHDA, CDR2 SQIVND (reference sequence). V shed 1 base and J shed 5 bases, with 11 bases lying between them. The CDR3 length is 15 residues. Here the CDR3 DNA reads TGTGCCAGTAGTATAGTCTGGGGGCGGACCGGGGAGCTGTTTTTT. Amino acid sequence: CASSIVWGRTGELFF.

This chain links TRBV29-1 with TRBJ1-5; TRBD1 might be the D (5 bases). CDR3 length equals 15 residues. Per germline, CDR1 SQVTM and CDR2 ANQGSEA. V lost 7 bases to trimming and J lost 4 bases, with 20 bases between them. The CDR3 is CSGGVGEGMNQPQHF. Here the CDR3 DNA reads TGCAGCGGGGGGGTCGGCGAGGGTATGAATCAGCCCCAGCATTTT.

The chain is built from TRBV11-2 and TRBJ2-7; 10 nucleotides match TRBD2. This CDR3 has 14 amino acids. J was trimmed by 3 bases and V by 5 bases; bases with no gene match: 4. In germline, CDR1 is SGHAT, CDR2 FQNNGV. CDR3 DNA: TGTGCCAGCAGCATAGGACTAGCGGACTACGAGCAGTACTTC. The encoded protein is CASSIGLADYEQYF.

The genes are TRBV7-3 and TRBJ1-1; unclear D gene. CDR1 SGHTA and CDR2 FQGTGA come from the germline V gene. The CDR3 runs to 13 residues. V was clipped by 5 bases and J by 2 bases, with 9 bases between them. CDR3 DNA sequence: TGTGCCAGCAGCGCCACAATCAACACTGAAGCTTTCTTT. Translated, it gives CASSATINTEAFF. The full variable domain, in which reference TRBV7-3 and TRBJ1-1 provide the parts outside the CDR3, is GAGVSQTPSNKVTEKGKYVELRCDPISGHTALYWYRQSLGQGPEFLIYFQGTGAADDSGLPNDRFFAVRPEGSVSTLKIQRTERGDSAVYLCASSATINTEAFFGQGTRLTVV.

The V and J genes are TRBV5-1 and TRBJ2-7, with D tentatively TRBD2 (6 bases). Germline V gene data show CDR1 as SGHRS and CDR2 as YFSETQ. The CDR3 is made up of 14 amino acids. V lost 4 bases to trimming and J lost 3 bases, with 14 bases between them. The CDR3 sequence: CASSQSGGNYEQYF. CDR3 in DNA: TGCGCCAGCAGCCAAAGTGGGGGGAACTACGAGCAGTACTTC.

To note about this clone: The sample has other DNA sequences that encode this CDR3 too. J is TRBJ2-5 and V is TRBV1; the D call in the table, TRBD2, was not verified against the DNA. TRBV1 is recorded as a pseudogene. This CDR3 is 13 amino acids long. For the CDR3, the DNA is TGCACCAGCAGCCAATTGGCCGGGGAGACCCAGTACTTC. Encoded protein: CTSSQLAGETQYF.